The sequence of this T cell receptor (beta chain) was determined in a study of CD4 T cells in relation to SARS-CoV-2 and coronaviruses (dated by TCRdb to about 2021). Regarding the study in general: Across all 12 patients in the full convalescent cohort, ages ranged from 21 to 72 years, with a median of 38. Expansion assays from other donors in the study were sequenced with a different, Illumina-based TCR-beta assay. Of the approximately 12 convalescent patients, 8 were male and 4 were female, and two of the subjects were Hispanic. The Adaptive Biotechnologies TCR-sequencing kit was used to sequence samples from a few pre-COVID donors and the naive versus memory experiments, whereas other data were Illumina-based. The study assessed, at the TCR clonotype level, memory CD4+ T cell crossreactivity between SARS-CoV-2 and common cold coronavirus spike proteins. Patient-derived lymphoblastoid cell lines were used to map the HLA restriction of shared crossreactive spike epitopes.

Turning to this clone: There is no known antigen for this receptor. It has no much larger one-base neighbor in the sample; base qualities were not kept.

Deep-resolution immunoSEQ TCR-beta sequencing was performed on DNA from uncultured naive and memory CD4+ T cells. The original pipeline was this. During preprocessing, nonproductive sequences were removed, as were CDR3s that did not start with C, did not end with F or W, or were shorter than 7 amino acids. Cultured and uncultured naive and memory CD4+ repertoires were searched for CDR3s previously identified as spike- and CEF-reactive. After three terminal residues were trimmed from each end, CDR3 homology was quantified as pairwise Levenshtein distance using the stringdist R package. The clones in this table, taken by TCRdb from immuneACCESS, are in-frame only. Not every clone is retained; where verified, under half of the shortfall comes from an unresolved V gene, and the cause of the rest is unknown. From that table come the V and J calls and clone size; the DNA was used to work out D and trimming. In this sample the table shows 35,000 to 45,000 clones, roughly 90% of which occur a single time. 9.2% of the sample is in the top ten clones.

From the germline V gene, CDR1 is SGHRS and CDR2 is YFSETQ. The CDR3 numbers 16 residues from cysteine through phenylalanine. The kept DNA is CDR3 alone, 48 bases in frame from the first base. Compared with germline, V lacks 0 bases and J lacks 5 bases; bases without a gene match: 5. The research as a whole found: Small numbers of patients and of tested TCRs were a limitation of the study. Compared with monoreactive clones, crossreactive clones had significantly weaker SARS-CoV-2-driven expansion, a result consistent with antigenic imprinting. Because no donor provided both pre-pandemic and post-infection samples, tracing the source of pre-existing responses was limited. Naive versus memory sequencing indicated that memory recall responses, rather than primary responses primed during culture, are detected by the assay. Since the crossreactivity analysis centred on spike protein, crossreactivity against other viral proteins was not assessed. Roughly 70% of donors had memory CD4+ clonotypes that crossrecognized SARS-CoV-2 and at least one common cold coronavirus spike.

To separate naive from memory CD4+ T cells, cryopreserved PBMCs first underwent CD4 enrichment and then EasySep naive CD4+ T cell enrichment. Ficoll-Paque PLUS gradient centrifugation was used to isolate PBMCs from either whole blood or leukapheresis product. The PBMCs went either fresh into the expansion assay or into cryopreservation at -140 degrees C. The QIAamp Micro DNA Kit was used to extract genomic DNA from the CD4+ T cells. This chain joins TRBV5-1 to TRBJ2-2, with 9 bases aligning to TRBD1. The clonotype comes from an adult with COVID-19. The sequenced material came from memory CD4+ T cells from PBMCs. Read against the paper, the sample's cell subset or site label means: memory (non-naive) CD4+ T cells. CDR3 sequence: CASSLAEQGATGELFF. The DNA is TGCGCCAGCAGCTTGGCCGAACAGGGGGCTACCGGGGAGCTGTTTTTT.